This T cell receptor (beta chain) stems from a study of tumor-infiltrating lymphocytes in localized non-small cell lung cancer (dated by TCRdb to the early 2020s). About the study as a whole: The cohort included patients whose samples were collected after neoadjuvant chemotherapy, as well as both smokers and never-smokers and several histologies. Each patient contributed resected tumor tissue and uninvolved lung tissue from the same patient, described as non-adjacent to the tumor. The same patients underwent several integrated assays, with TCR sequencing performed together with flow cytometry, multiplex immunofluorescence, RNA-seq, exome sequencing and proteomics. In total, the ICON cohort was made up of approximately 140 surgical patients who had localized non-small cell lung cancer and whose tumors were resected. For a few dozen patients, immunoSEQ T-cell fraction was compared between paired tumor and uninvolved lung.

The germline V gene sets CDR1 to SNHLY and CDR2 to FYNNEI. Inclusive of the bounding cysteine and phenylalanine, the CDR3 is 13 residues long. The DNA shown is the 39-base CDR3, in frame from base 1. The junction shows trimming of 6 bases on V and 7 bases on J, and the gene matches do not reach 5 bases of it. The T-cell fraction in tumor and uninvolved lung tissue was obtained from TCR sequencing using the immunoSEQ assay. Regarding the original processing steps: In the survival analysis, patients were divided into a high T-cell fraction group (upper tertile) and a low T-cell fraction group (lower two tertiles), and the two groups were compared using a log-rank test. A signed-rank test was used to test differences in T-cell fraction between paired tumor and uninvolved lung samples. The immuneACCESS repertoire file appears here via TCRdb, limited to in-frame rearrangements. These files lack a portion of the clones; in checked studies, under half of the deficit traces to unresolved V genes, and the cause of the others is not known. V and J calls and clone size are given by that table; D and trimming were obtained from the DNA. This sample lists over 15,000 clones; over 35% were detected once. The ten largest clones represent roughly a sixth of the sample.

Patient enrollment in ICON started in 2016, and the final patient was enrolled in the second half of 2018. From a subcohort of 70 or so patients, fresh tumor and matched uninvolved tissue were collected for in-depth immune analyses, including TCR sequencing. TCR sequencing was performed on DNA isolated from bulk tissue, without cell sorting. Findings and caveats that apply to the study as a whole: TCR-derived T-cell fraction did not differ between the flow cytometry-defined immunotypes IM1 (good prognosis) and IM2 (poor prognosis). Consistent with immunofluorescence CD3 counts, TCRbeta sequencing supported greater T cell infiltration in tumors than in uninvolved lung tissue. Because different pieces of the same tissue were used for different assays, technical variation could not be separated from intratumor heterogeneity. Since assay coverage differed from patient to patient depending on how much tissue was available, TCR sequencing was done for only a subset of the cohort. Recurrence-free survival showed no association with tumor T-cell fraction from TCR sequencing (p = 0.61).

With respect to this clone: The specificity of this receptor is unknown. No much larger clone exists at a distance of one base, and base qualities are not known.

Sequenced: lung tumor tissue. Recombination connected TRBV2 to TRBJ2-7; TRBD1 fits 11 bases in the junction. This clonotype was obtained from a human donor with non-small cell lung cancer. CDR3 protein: CASSGQGAGEQYF. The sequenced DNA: TGTGCCAGCAGCGGACAGGGGGCGGGGGAGCAGTACTTC.